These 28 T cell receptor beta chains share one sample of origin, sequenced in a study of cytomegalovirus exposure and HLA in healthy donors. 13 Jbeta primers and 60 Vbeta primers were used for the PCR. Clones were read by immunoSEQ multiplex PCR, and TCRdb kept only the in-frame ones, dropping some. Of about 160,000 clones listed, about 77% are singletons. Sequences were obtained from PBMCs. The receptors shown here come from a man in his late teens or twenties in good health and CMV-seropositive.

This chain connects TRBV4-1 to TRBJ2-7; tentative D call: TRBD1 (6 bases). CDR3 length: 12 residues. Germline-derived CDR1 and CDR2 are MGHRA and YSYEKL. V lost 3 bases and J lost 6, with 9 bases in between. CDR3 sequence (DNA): TGCGCCAGCAGCCACGGCAGGGGCGAGCAGTACTTC. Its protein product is CASSHGRGEQYF.

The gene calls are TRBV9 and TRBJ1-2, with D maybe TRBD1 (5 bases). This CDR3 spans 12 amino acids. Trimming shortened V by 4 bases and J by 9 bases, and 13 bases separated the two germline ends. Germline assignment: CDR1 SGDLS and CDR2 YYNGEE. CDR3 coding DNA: TGTGCCAGCAGCTCCGGGGGGGGACGCTACACCTTC. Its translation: CASSSGGGRYTF.

The CDR3 coding sequence is TGCAGCGTAACGACGGGGGATCAGCCCCAGCATTTT. Translating gives CSVTTGDQPQHF. The chain recombines TRBV29-1 with TRBJ1-5, with D possibly being TRBD1 (5 bases). Trimming removed 6 bases from V and 5 bases from J, with 11 bases in between. The CDR3 sequence is 12 residues long. In germline, CDR1 is SQVTM, CDR2 ANQGSEA.

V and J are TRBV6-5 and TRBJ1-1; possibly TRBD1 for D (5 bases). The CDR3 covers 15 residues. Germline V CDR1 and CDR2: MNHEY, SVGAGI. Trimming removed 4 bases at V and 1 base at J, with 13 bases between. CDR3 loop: CASSSNPTGNTEAFF. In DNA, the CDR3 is TGTGCCAGCAGTTCCAACCCCACAGGGAACACTGAAGCTTTCTTT.

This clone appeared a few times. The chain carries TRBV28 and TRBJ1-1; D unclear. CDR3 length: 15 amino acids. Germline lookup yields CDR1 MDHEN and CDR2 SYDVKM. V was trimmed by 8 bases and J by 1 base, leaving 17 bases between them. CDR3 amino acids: CASSLEGARNTEAFF. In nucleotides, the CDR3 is TGTGCCAGCTCTCTGGAGGGAGCCCGGAACACTGAAGCTTTCTTT.

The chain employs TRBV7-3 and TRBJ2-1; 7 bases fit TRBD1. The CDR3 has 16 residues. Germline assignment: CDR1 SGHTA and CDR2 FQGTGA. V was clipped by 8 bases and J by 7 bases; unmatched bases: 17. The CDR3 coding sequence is TGTGCCAGCTGTGATGGTTACGGGACAGACGGGAATGAGCAGTTCTTC. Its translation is CASCDGYGTDGNEQFF.

As DNA, the CDR3 is TGTGCCAGCAGGTCGGAGGGCCTGGAGACCCAGTACTTC. It encodes CASRSEGLETQYF. This chain connects TRBV6-5 to TRBJ2-5; TRBD2 might be the D (6 bases). The V gene's germline CDR1 is MNHEY and CDR2 SVGAGI. Trimming stripped 6 bases from V and 5 bases from J, with 13 bases between. CDR3 length: 13 amino acids.

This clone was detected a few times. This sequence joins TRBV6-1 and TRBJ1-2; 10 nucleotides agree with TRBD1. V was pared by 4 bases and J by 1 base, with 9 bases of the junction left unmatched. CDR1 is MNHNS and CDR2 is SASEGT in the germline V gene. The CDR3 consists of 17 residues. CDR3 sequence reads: CASSVNGDRGFNYGYTF. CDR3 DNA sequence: TGTGCCAGCAGTGTCAACGGGGACAGGGGATTTAACTATGGCTACACCTTC.

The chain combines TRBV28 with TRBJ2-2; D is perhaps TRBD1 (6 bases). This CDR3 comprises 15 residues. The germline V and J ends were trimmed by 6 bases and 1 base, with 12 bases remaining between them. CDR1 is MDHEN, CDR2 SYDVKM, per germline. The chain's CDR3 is CASRTSTGNTGELFF. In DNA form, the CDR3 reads TGTGCCAGCAGAACCTCGACAGGGAACACCGGGGAGCTGTTTTTT.

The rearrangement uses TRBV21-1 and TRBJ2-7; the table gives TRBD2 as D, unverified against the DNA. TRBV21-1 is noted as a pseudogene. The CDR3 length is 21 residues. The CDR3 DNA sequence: TGTGCCAGCAGCAAAGTTACCGTAGTTGCCGGGACTAGCGGGAGGGCGATCGAGCAGTACTTC. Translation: CASSKVTVVAGTSGRAIEQYF.

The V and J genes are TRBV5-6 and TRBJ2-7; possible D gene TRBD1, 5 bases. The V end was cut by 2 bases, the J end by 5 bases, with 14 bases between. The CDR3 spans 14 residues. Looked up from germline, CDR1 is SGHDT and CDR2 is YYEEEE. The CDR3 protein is CASSFGQGAHEQYF. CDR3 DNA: TGTGCCAGCAGCTTCGGCCAGGGTGCGCACGAGCAGTACTTC.

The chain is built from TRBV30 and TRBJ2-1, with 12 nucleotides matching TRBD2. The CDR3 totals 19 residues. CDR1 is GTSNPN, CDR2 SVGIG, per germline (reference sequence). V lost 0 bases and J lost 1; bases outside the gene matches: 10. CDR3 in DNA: TGTGCCTGGAGTGTTGGGCTAGCGGGAGGGCCGTTATCCTACAATGAGCAGTTCTTC. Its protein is CAWSVGLAGGPLSYNEQFF.

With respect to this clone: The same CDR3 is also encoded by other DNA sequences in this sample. The CDR3 region is CASSRTSGSYEQYF. The CDR3, as DNA: TGTGCCAGCAGTCGGACTAGCGGGAGTTACGAGCAGTACTTC. The V call is TRBV6-5, the J call TRBJ2-7; 13 positions match TRBD2. The V segment lost 5 bases and the J segment 4 bases; nucleotides outside the gene matches: 2. The CDR3 runs to 14 residues. Per germline, CDR1 MNHEY and CDR2 SVGAGI.

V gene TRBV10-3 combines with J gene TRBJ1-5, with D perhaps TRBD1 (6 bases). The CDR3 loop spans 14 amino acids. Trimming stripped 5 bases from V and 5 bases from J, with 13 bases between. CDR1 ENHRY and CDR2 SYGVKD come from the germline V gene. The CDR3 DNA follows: TGTGCCATCAGTAAGCAGGCAGGGGATCAGCCCCAGCATTTT. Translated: CAISKQAGDQPQHF.

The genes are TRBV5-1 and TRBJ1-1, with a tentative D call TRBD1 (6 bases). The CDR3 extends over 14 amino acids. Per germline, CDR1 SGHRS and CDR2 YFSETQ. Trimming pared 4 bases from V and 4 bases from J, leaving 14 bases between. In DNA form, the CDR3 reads TGCGCCAGCAGCACCCATACAGGGCCCACTGAAGCTTTCTTT. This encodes CASSTHTGPTEAFF.

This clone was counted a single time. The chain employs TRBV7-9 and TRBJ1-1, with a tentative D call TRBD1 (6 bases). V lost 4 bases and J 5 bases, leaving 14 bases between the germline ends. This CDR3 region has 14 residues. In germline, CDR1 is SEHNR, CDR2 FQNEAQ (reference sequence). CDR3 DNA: TGTGCCAGCAGCTCACAGGGAATGGAGACTGAAGCTTTCTTT. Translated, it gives CASSSQGMETEAFF.

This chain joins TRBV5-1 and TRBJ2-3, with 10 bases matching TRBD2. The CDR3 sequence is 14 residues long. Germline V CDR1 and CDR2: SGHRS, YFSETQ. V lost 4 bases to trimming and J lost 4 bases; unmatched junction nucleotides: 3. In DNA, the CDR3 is TGCGCCAGCAGCCCTAGCGGGAGCTCAGATACGCAGTATTTT. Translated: CASSPSGSSDTQYF.

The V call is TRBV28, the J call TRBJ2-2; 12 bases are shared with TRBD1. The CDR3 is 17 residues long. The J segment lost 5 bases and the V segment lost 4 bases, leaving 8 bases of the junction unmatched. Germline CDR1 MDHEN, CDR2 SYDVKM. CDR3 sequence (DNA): TGTGCCAGCAGTTACCCGGGACAGGGGGCTCGTACCGGGGAGCTGTTTTTT. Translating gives CASSYPGQGARTGELFF.

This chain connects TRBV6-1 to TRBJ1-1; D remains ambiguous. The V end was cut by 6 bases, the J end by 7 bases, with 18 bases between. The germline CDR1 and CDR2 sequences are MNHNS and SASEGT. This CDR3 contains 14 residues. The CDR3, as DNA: TGTGCCAGCAGGTCGCCAGGCGCAGTGAGTGAAGCTTTCTTT. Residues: CASRSPGAVSEAFF.

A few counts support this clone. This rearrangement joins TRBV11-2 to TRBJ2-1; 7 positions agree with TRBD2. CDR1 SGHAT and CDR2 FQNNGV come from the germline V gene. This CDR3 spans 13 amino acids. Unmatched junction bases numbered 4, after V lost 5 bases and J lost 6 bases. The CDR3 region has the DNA TGTGCCAGCAGCCCCGGGACTATCAATGAGCAGTTCTTC. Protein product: CASSPGTINEQFF.

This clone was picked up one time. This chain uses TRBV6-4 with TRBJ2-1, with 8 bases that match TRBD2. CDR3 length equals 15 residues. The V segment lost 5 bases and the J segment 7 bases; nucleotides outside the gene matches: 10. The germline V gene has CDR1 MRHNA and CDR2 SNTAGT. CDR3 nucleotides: TGTGCCAGCAGTTTTAGCGGGACCGCTGGGAATGAGCAGTTCTTC. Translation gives CASSFSGTAGNEQFF.

Written as DNA, the CDR3 is TGTGCCAGCAGCGCTTCGTGGGACAGGGGCTACACCTTC. Protein: CASSASWDRGYTF. V gene TRBV11-2 combines with J gene TRBJ1-2; 8 positions match TRBD1. CDR1 and CDR2 (germline): SGHAT, FQNNGV. The CDR3 has 13 residues. V dropped 5 bases and J dropped 8; count of bases not matched to a gene: 7.

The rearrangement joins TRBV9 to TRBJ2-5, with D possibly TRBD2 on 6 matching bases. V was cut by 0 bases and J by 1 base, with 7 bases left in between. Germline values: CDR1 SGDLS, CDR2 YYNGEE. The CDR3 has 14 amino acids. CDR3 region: CASSVGTTQETQYF. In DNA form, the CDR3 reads TGTGCCAGCAGCGTAGGGACTACCCAAGAGACCCAGTACTTC.

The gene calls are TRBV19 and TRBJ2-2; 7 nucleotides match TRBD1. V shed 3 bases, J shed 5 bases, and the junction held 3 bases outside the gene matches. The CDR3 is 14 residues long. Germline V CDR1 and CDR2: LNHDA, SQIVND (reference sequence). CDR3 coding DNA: TGTGCCAGTAGTATTGACAGGGAAACCGGGGAGCTGTTTTTT. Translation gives CASSIDRETGELFF. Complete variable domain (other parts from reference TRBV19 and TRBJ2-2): DGGITQSPKYLFRKEGQNVTLSCEQNLNHDAMYWYRQDPGQGLRLIYYSQIVNDFQKGDIAEGYSVSREKKESFPLTVTSAQKNPTAFYLCASSIDRETGELFFGEGSRLTVL.

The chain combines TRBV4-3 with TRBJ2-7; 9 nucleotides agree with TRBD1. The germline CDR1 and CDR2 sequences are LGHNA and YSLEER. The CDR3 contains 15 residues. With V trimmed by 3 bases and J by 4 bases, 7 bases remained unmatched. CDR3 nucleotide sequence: TGCGCCAGCAGCCAGGAAGGACAGGGGAGGTACGAGCAGTACTTC. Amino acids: CASSQEGQGRYEQYF.

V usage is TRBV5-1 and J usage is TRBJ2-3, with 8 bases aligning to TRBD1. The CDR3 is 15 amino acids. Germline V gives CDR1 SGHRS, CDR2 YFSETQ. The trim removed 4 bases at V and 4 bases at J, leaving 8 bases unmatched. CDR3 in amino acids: CASSGGRGRSDTQYF. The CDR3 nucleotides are TGCGCCAGCAGCGGGGGCAGGGGGCGATCAGATACGCAGTATTTT.

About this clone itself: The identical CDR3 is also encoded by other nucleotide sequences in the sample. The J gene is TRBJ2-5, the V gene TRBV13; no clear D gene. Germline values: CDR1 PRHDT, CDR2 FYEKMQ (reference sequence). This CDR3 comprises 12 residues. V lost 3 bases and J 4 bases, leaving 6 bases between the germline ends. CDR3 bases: TGTGCCAGCAGCTTGGGCAGAGAGACCCAGTACTTC. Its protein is CASSLGRETQYF.

The CDR3 is CASSLWLGGLNEQFF. For the CDR3, the DNA is TGTGCCAGCAGCTTGTGGTTGGGGGGGCTTAATGAGCAGTTCTTC. The V call is TRBV7-8, the J call TRBJ2-1; D perhaps matches TRBD2 (7 bases). The germline V gene has CDR1 SGHVS and CDR2 FQNEAQ. The CDR3 contains 15 residues. Trimming pared 3 bases from V and 7 bases from J, leaving 16 bases between.